This entry describes one T cell receptor (beta chain). This entry is derived from a study of blood T cell repertoires in COVID-19. On the study more broadly: Samples came from the United States, Italy and Spain, spanning acute and convalescent COVID-19. In each case, the material was cDNA or gDNA derived from T cells, B-cell-depleted T cells, or PBMCs.

TCRdb's copy holds only in-frame clones and misses some; the assay was immunoSEQ multiplex PCR. The sample records 160,000 or so clones, 82% being singletons. The sample taken for sequencing was peripheral blood. This TCR was sampled from an older woman with acute or convalescent COVID-19.

DNA of the CDR3: TGTGCCAGCAGTTACGGGACTAGCGGGAGCGTCGAGTACGAGCAGTACTTC. Its translation is CASSYGTSGSVEYEQYF. The chain has TRBV6-2 or TRBV6-3 and TRBJ2-7, with 14 bases identical to TRBD2. V trimming: 2 bases; J trimming: 4 bases; junction bases outside the gene matches: 7. Germline CDR1 reads MNHEY; CDR2 reads SVGEGT. CDR3 length: 17 residues.